The rows below give T cell receptor beta chains drawn from one sample of a study of T cells in Graves' hyperthyroidism and ophthalmopathy. TCRdb independently ran MiXCR on the multiplex PCR reads; one entry per CDR3 protein. The table lists about 710,000 distinct CDR3 sequences, roughly 17% of them singletons, with about 8.4% in the top ten. Sequencing was done on a sample of blood. All receptors come from a man aged 18-30 years with Graves' hyperthyroidism. CDR3s include the opening cysteine and the closing phenylalanine or tryptophan. D genes are given only for firm matches. The listing skips clone size in some rows; elsewhere it reads once, few, many or a size class.

TRBV7-2	few	.	TRBJ1-5	CASSRSGFSNQPQHF	TGTGCCAGCAGCCGAAGTGGCTTTAGCAATCAGCCCCAGCATTTT
TRBV7-6	.	.	TRBJ2-3	CASSLGGVTADTQYF	TGTGCCAGCAGCTTAGGGGGGGTGACCGCAGATACGCAGTATTTT
TRBV28	.	TRBD2	TRBJ2-2	CASSTSGVSVGELFF	TGTGCCAGCAGCACTAGCGGAGTGAGTGTGGGGGAGCTGTTTTTT
TRBV6-4	.	TRBD2	TRBJ2-1	CASSVARGGYNEQFF	TGTGCCAGCAGTGTTGCTCGCGGGGGCTACAATGAGCAGTTCTTC
TRBV20-1	.	TRBD1	TRBJ1-5	CSASPQGVGNQPQHF	TGCAGTGCTTCGCCCCAGGGGGTTGGCAATCAGCCCCAGCATTTT
TRBV5-5	many	.	TRBJ2-7	CASRMVAEQYF	TGTGCCAGCAGGATGGTGGCAGAGCAGTACTTC
TRBV5-1	many	.	TRBJ2-2	CASSFRVNTGELFF	TGCGCCAGCAGCTTCCGGGTCAACACCGGGGAGCTGTTTTTT
TRBV6-6	.	TRBD2	TRBJ2-1	CASSYSGLAGGEQFF	TGTGCCAGCAGTTACTCAGGACTAGCGGGAGGTGAGCAGTTCTTC
TRBV7-9	few	.	TRBJ2-7	CASSPSGVHEQYF	TGTGCCAGCAGCCCCTCCGGGGTGCACGAGCAGTACTTC
TRBV29-1	few	.	TRBJ2-1	CSVVPAWSGNNEQFF	TGCAGCGTTGTCCCGGCCTGGTCTGGTAACAATGAGCAGTTCTTC
TRBV19	.	.	TRBJ2-1	CASSPRGPQDEQFF	TGTGCCAGTAGCCCTAGGGGACCCCAAGATGAGCAGTTCTTC
TRBV5-8	.	TRBD2	TRBJ2-2	CASSFGLAVRGELFF	TGTGCCAGCAGCTTCGGACTAGCAGTCCGCGGGGAGCTGTTTTTT
TRBV11-2	.	.	TRBJ1-1	CASSLDRDSTEAFF	TGTGCCAGCAGCTTAGACAGGGATAGCACTGAAGCTTTCTTT
TRBV4-3	.	TRBD1	TRBJ2-5	CASSRVDRVGETQYF	TGCGCCAGCAGCCGAGTGGACAGGGTGGGGGAGACCCAGTACTTC
TRBV7-3	.	.	TRBJ2-1	CASSLGGGAQFF	TGTGCCAGCAGCTTGGGGGGGGGGGCGCAGTTCTTC
TRBV18	once	TRBD1	TRBJ1-4	CASSPRTGGNTTNEKLFF	TGTGCCAGCTCACCAAGGACAGGGGGTAACACAACTAATGAAAAACTGTTTTTT
TRBV6-2/TRBV6-3	.	.	TRBJ2-3	CASSYSSGQRIPDTQYF	TGTGCCAGCAGTTACTCCTCGGGACAAAGGATCCCAGATACGCAGTATTTT
TRBV5-6	.	.	TRBJ2-1	CASSSKTRSNSYNEQFF	TGTGCCAGCAGCTCCAAGACTAGGTCGAACTCCTACAATGAGCAGTTCTTC
TRBV2	few	TRBD1	TRBJ1-6	CASHGDSADSPLHF	TGTGCCAGTCATGGGGACAGTGCGGATTCACCCCTCCACTTT
TRBV28	many	.	TRBJ2-6	CASRLPTRGGEMSGANVLTF	TGTGCCAGCCGACTACCCACTCGCGGGGGCGAAATGTCTGGGGCCAACGTCCTGACTTTC
TRBV5-1	few	.	TRBJ1-3	CASSLSTAHSGNTIYF	TGCGCCAGCAGCTTGAGTACAGCTCACTCTGGAAACACCATATATTTT
TRBV6-1	few	TRBD2	TRBJ2-3	CASSEGLAGAEDTQYF	TGTGCCAGCAGTGAAGGACTAGCGGGAGCGGAAGATACGCAGTATTTT
TRBV18	few	.	TRBJ2-7	CASSPAGREQYF	TGTGCCAGCTCACCGGCCGGCCGGGAGCAGTACTTC
TRBV12-3/TRBV12-4	many	TRBD1	TRBJ1-1	CASSETGGMEAFF	TGTGCCAGCAGCGAGACAGGGGGGATGGAAGCTTTCTTT
TRBV27	.	TRBD2	TRBJ2-3	CAPTEREGGRTDTQYF	TGTGCCCCTACGGAGCGGGAGGGCGGCCGCACAGATACGCAGTATTTT
TRBV4-1	.	.	TRBJ1-5	CASSQEDYNQPQHF	TGCGCCAGCAGCCAAGAAGATTACAATCAGCCCCAGCATTTT
TRBV20-1	few	TRBD2	TRBJ2-7	CSARGTSFFYEQYF	TGCAGTGCTAGGGGGACTAGCTTCTTCTACGAGCAGTACTTC
TRBV30	many	.	TRBJ2-1	CAWSQTAEAAYNEQFF	TGTGCCTGGAGTCAAACCGCCGAAGCGGCCTACAATGAGCAGTTCTTC
TRBV4-1	.	TRBD2	TRBJ2-1	CASSQASLAGPNEQFF	TGCGCCAGCAGCCAAGCCTCTCTAGCGGGACCCAATGAGCAGTTCTTC
TRBV6-2/TRBV6-3	.	.	TRBJ2-1	CASGSGLRFYNEQFF	TGTGCCAGCGGGTCGGGACTCAGGTTCTACAATGAGCAGTTCTTC
TRBV12-3/TRBV12-4	.	TRBD2	TRBJ2-7	CASSFTSGTGEQYF	TGTGCCAGCAGTTTTACTAGCGGGACAGGCGAGCAGTACTTC
TRBV5-6	few	.	TRBJ1-1	CASSVVQGGFTEAFF	TGTGCCAGCAGCGTGGTACAGGGAGGATTCACTGAAGCTTTCTTT